A single sample is the source of the 10 T cell receptor beta chains below, sequenced in a study of human T cells and chemical hapten exposure. This sample's time point: pre-sensitization, week 0. Sample treatment: therapeutic diphenylcyclopropenone sensitization with weekly scalp DPC. In TCRdb, the RACE reads were re-called with MiXCR into one record per CDR3 protein. The sample contains under 400,000 distinct CDR3 sequences, 4.5% to 5.5% of which appear only once. Here the sequenced sample was whole blood, taken in connection with sensitization to the hapten diphenylcyclopropenone (DPC). These receptors came from a woman aged 50 to 65 with alopecia areata. Some clones in this sample may be carry-over from other donors' samples.

This clonotype has at least ten counts. The rearrangement links TRBV15 to TRBJ2-1, with 11 positions matching TRBD2. The germline V gene encodes CDR1 LNHNV and CDR2 YYDKDF (reference sequence). J gave up 4 bases and V 3 bases, and 8 bases lay outside the gene matches. The CDR3 runs 17 residues. CDR3 loop: CATSRDPSGGFYNEQFF. As DNA, the CDR3 is TGTGCCACCAGCAGGGATCCTAGCGGGGGGTTTTACAATGAGCAGTTCTTC.

This clonotype showed up just a few times. The J gene is TRBJ1-2, the V gene TRBV29-1, with 8 bases matching TRBD1. With 6 bases clipped from V and 5 bases from J, the junction kept 14 bases outside the gene matches. This CDR3 is 15 amino acids long. Per germline, CDR1 SQVTM and CDR2 ANQGSEA. This chain's CDR3 is CSVLPGTGDLYGYTF. The CDR3 coding sequence is TGCAGCGTCCTCCCCGGGACAGGAGACTTATATGGCTACACCTTC.

This clonotype was counted only a few times. The chain links TRBV4-1 to TRBJ1-4, with 7 bases that match TRBD1. The V and J ends lost 2 bases and 14 bases, in that order; junction bases with no gene match: 2. The CDR3 runs 11 residues. Germline assignment: CDR1 MGHRA and CDR2 YSYEKL. The CDR3 reads CASSQPGGLFF. DNA for the CDR3: TGCGCCAGCAGCCAACCAGGGGGTCTGTTTTTT.

This clonotype was observed a handful of times. The chain combines TRBV6-6 with TRBJ2-4; D is ambiguous. CDR1 is MNHNY and CDR2 is SVGAGI in the germline V gene (reference sequence). The CDR3 length is 15 residues. The ends were cut back, 6 bases at V and 1 base at J, with 13 bases in the middle. The CDR3 loop is CASSSSGVAKNIQYF. In nucleotides, the CDR3 is TGTGCCAGCAGCTCCTCTGGGGTTGCCAAAAACATTCAGTACTTC.

This clonotype was seen many times. The chain recombines TRBV6-2 or TRBV6-3 with TRBJ2-7, with D perhaps matching TRBD1 (6 bases). The germline CDR1 and CDR2 sequences are MNHEY and SVGEGT. The CDR3 totals 13 residues. With 2 bases removed from V and 6 bases from J, the gap between germline ends came to 11 bases. CDR3 sequence reads: CASSYPQGFEQYF. CDR3 bases: TGTGCCAGCAGTTACCCACAGGGATTCGAGCAGTACTTC.

This clonotype showed up just a few times. V gene TRBV5-1 combines with J gene TRBJ2-7; D perhaps matches TRBD1 (5 bases). The ends were cut back, 1 base at V and 6 bases at J, with 14 bases in the middle. The germline V gene has CDR1 SGHRS and CDR2 YFSETQ. The CDR3 is made up of 14 amino acids. CDR3 sequence (DNA): TGCGCCAGCAGCTTGACCGGACAACCCCCCGAGCAGTACTTC. Its protein is CASSLTGQPPEQYF.

CDR3 nucleotides: TGCAGTGCTCCCGGAGGGCAGGCCAATAATTCACCCCTCCACTTT. Encoded protein: CSAPGGQANNSPLHF. This chain connects TRBV20-1 to TRBJ1-6; no definite D call. CDR1 and CDR2 (germline): DFQATT, SNEGSKA (reference sequence). The CDR3 extends over 15 amino acids. Between the trimmed V and J ends, which lost 5 bases and 5 bases, there was a span of 16 bases.

Only a few counts were recorded for this clonotype. A much larger clone lies a single base off, so this may be a read error. The J gene is TRBJ2-3, the V gene TRBV2, with D unclear. Germline-derived CDR1 and CDR2 are SNHLY and FYNNEI. This CDR3 contains 11 residues. With 3 bases removed from V and 6 bases from J, the gap between germline ends came to 4 bases. In DNA form, the CDR3 reads TGTGCCAGCAGTGACCTGGATACGCAGTATTTT. This sequence encodes CASSDLDTQYF.

Turning to this clonotype: This could be a read error, since a much larger clone is one nucleotide away. The chain's CDR3 is CASSAQGPGANVMTF. CDR3 DNA: TGTGCCAGCAGTGCTCAGGGGCCTGGGGCCAACGTCATGACTTTC. The rearrangement joins TRBV28 to TRBJ2-6, with a tentative D call TRBD1 (6 bases). Germline assignment: CDR1 MDHEN and CDR2 SYDVKM. CDR3 length: 15 amino acids.

The sample holds many counts of this clonotype. V and J are TRBV3-1 and TRBJ2-2; D may be TRBD1 (6 bases). CDR3 length: 16 residues. Germline CDR1 LGHDT, CDR2 YNNKEL (reference sequence). Trimming shortened V by 1 base and J by 5 bases, and 14 bases separated the two germline ends. The CDR3 DNA follows: TGTGCCAGCAGCCAAGCCGGCAGGGGCAGTACCGGGGAGCTGTTTTTT. Amino acid sequence: CASSQAGRGSTGELFF.